The clone carrying this TCR beta chain occurred many times. The antigen is unknown. The sample originates from a study of post-analysis software for immune sequencing data. The study's findings and limits: A few TRBV segments were significantly more frequent in patients than in controls. TRBV5-6, TRBV5-1 and TRBV20-1 were among these segments. Versus controls, multiple sclerosis patients showed significantly lower diversity (normalized Chao1).

Unique molecular identifiers were carried by the TCR beta cDNA libraries. From the PCR reads, TCRdb called clonotypes with MiXCR, one entry per CDR3 protein. The table records hundreds of thousands of distinct CDR3 sequences, 36% of them present only once. In germline, CDR1 is SGHDN, CDR2 FVKESK. Trimming removed 0 bases from V and 1 base from J, with 11 bases in between. The CDR3 runs 16 residues. The chain combines TRBV14 with TRBJ2-3; possibly TRBD1 for D (5 bases). Sequences were obtained from blood. The TCR sequence derives from a girl aged 5 to 17 with multiple sclerosis. The CDR3, as DNA: TGTGCCAGCAGCCAAGACAGGGTACTTGGCACAGATACGCAGTATTTT. Its protein product is CASSQDRVLGTDTQYF. Filled out from reference TRBV14 and TRBJ2-3, the complete variable domain reads EAGVTQFPSHSVIEKGQTVTLRCDPISGHDNLYWYRRVMGKEIKFLLHFVKESKQDESGMPNNRFLAERTGGTYSTLKVQPAELEDSGVYFCASSQDRVLGTDTQYFGPGTRLTVL.